A selection of T cell receptor beta chains follows, all from one sample in a study of siplizumab effects on memory and regulatory T cells. Generated by immunoSEQ multiplex PCR, the TCRdb table keeps only in-frame clones and is missing some. The sample consists of 50,000 to 60,000 clones, about 90% of them appearing once. Sequenced: naive CD8+ T cells sorted from blood. These receptors were taken from a human donor in good health. Each CDR3 is given with its conserved first and last residue. Fields, in order: D gene, V gene, clone size, J gene, CDR3 DNA, CDR3 protein. A D gene is named only where the DNA matches it firmly. Only some rows state a clone size, as once, few, many or a class for expanded clones.

>.|TRBV15|.|TRBJ2-1
TGTGCCACCAGCAGAGGTGAGAACTCCTACAATGAGCAGTTCTTC
CATSRGENSYNEQFF
>TRBD2|TRBV27|.|TRBJ2-5
TGTGCCAGCAGCCTACTAGCGGGGGAAGAGACCCAGTACTTC
CASSLLAGEETQYF
>.|TRBV13|.|TRBJ2-2
TGTGCCAGCAGCTCTGAAACCGGGGAGCTGTTTTTT
CASSSETGELFF
>TRBD2|TRBV13|.|TRBJ2-7
TGTGCCAGCAGCCGCGGGAGTATGTCCTACGAGCAGTACTTC
CASSRGSMSYEQYF
>.|TRBV28|.|TRBJ2-7
TGTGCCAGCAGCCCAAGGAGGGCTCCCTACGAGCAGTACTTC
CASSPRRAPYEQYF
>.|TRBV4-1|.|TRBJ2-7
TGCGCCAGCAGCCAAGTGTATAGAGGGGCCTACGAGCAGTACTTC
CASSQVYRGAYEQYF
>TRBD2|TRBV7-9|.|TRBJ2-7
TGTGCCAGCAGCCCGACTAGCGGGGGGCTAGACGAGCAGTACTTC
CASSPTSGGLDEQYF
>.|TRBV25-1|few|TRBJ1-6
TGTGCCAGCAGTGCGCTCATATGGTCCCCCCTCCACTTT
CASSALIWSPLHF
>.|TRBV5-6|once|TRBJ2-5
TGTGCCAGCAGCTTCGTACAAGAGACCCAGTACTTC
CASSFVQETQYF
>TRBD1|TRBV20-1|once|TRBJ1-2
TGCAGTGCTGAGGGGGCCTATGGCTACACCTTC
CSAEGAYGYTF
>.|TRBV4-1|.|TRBJ2-7
TGCGCCAGCCGTGGTCCGAGGTACGAGCAGTACTTC
CASRGPRYEQYF
>TRBD2|TRBV5-4|.|TRBJ2-2
TGTGCCAGCAGCCCTGGACTAGCGACGGCCGGGGAGCTGTTTTTT
CASSPGLATAGELFF
>.|TRBV19|.|TRBJ2-2
TGTGCCAGTAGTAGCCTCCTTCTTGATACCGGGGAGCTGTTTTTT
CASSSLLLDTGELFF
>.|TRBV7-9|.|TRBJ2-7
TGTGCCAGCAGCTTAGCGGGGGGTTACGAGCAGTACTTC
CASSLAGGYEQYF
>.|TRBV6-4|.|TRBJ2-2
TGTGCCAGCAGTTCGCGGGGATTCACCGGGGAGCTGTTTTTT
CASSSRGFTGELFF
>.|TRBV7-9|.|TRBJ2-7
TGTGCCAGCAGTCTCGGGGACTACGAGCAGTACTTC
CASSLGDYEQYF
>.|TRBV19|.|TRBJ2-2
TGTGCCAGTAGTATAGGGCCCGGGGAGCTGTTTTTT
CASSIGPGELFF
>.|TRBV27|once|TRBJ2-7
TGTGCCAGCAGATCCTACTCCGGCTCCTACGAGCAGTACTTC
CASRSYSGSYEQYF
>TRBD1|TRBV27|.|TRBJ1-1
TGTGCCAGCAGTTTATCAGGGACAGGGGTAGGGACTGAAGCTTTCTTT
CASSLSGTGVGTEAFF
>TRBD2|TRBV29-1|.|TRBJ2-4
TGCAGCGTTGACGTCCTAGCGGGACTAAAAAACATTCAGTACTTC
CSVDVLAGLKNIQYF
>.|TRBV7-9|.|TRBJ1-2
TGTGCCAGCAGGAAACACCAAACAGGGATAGAGGGCTACACCTTC
CASRKHQTGIEGYTF
>.|TRBV21-1|.|TRBJ2-5
TGTGCCAGCATTAAATTATTGACTAGCGGGGGGCTGGGAGAGACCCAGTACTTC
CASIKLLTSGGLGETQYF
>TRBD2|TRBV7-9|.|TRBJ2-1
TGTGCCAGCTCCTCATTAGCGGGAAAACACAATGAGCAGTTCTTC
CASSSLAGKHNEQFF
>.|TRBV5-6|.|TRBJ2-5
TGTGCCAGCAGCTCCCCAAGGACCAGGACCCAGTACTTC
CASSSPRTRTQYF
>TRBD2|TRBV11-2|.|TRBJ2-7
TGTGCCAGCAGCTTAGGCTGGGGACTAGACGAGCAGTACTTC
CASSLGWGLDEQYF
>TRBD1|TRBV23-1|.|TRBJ2-5
TGCGCCAGCAATCCCCCCGAGGGACAGCAAGAGACCCAGTACTTC
CASNPPEGQQETQYF
>TRBD1|TRBV6-5|.|TRBJ1-6
TGTGCCAGCAGTTACTCTTACAGGGGATTAGGATCACCCCTCCACTTT
CASSYSYRGLGSPLHF
>.|TRBV27|.|TRBJ2-1
TGTGCCAGCAGTTTGACAGACAGCTCCTACAATGAGCAGTTCTTC
CASSLTDSSYNEQFF
>.|TRBV7-9|.|TRBJ2-1
TGTGCCAGCGGGCTACCTTCCTACAATGAGCAGTTCTTC
CASGLPSYNEQFF
>.|TRBV19|.|TRBJ1-1
TGTGCCAGTAGTATGGCGGCGAACACTGAAGCTTTCTTT
CASSMAANTEAFF
>.|TRBV5-4|.|TRBJ2-5
TGTGCCAGCAGCTTGGTTCCGGACACGGGGTCGGAGACCCAGTACTTC
CASSLVPDTGSETQYF
>TRBD1|TRBV19|.|TRBJ1-2
TGTGCCAGTAGTCCGGGACAGGCTCCCATTAGATATGGCTACACCTTC
CASSPGQAPIRYGYTF
>TRBD2|TRBV2|.|TRBJ2-7
TGTGCCACCATTAGCGGGGACTACTACGAGCAGTACTTC
CATISGDYYEQYF
>.|TRBV6-5|.|TRBJ2-3
TGTGCCAGCAGTTACGGTGTAGACCTTAGCACAGATACGCAGTATTTT
CASSYGVDLSTDTQYF
>.|TRBV15|.|TRBJ1-2
TGTGCCACCAGCAGAGACGGGGGGCGCAGTGGCTACACCTTC
CATSRDGGRSGYTF
>.|TRBV27|.|TRBJ1-5
TGTGCCAGCAGAACCTTGAATCAGCCCCAGCATTTT
CASRTLNQPQHF
>.|TRBV29-1|.|TRBJ1-1
TGCAGCGTTTGGGGTGACACTGAAGCTTTCTTT
CSVWGDTEAFF
>TRBD2|TRBV19|.|TRBJ2-1
TGTGCCAGTAGTATAGATCTCGGTAGCGGGTACAATGAGCAGTTCTTC
CASSIDLGSGYNEQFF
>TRBD1|TRBV13|.|TRBJ2-7
TGTGCCAGCAGCTTCGGACAGGGGGTAACTTCCTACGAGCAGTACTTC
CASSFGQGVTSYEQYF
>TRBD1|TRBV7-8|few|TRBJ1-5
TGTGCCAGCAGCCCGTGGACAGGTAATCAGCCCCAGCATTTT
CASSPWTGNQPQHF
>.|TRBV10-3|.|TRBJ2-7
TGTGCCATCAGGAGCGGAGAGGGCCCCTTCGAGCAGTACTTC
CAIRSGEGPFEQYF
>.|TRBV5-1|.|TRBJ1-5
TGTGCCAGCAGCGCCGGGACCTATAGCAATCAGCCCCAGCATTTT
CASSAGTYSNQPQHF
>.|TRBV11-2|.|TRBJ2-7
TGTGCCAGCAGCCCCGGTGGGTACGAGCAGTACTTC
CASSPGGYEQYF